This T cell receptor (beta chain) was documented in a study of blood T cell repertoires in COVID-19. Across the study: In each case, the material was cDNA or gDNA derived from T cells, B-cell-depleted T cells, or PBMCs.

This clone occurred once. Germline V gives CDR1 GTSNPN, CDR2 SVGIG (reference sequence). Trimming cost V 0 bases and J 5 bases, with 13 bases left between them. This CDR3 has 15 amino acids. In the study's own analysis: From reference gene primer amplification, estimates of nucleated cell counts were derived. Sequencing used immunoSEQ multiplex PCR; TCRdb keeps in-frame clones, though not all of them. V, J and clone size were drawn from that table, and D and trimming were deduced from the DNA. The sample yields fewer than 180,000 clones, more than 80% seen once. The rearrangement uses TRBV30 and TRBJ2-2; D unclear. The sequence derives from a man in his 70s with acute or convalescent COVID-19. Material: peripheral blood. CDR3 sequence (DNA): TGTGCCTGGAGTGTACATCGAACATTTACCGGGGAGCTGTTTTTT. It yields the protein CAWSVHRTFTGELFF.